This TCR beta chain is drawn from a study of graft-versus-host responses after intestinal transplantation. The study's findings and limits: Recipient marrow harbored GvH clones, some of which surfaced first in ileum or blood. Some patients had graft-donor T cell macrochimerism, and their allografts showed high graft-versus-host to host-versus-graft clonal ratios. With peak circulating GvH clone levels came an association with early post-transplant HvG declines.

The CDR3 is 14 residues long. Looked up from germline, CDR1 is MDHEN and CDR2 is SYDVKM. Trimming left V 3 bases short and J 0 bases short, with 6 bases between. Measured with immunoSEQ multiplex PCR; TCRdb has only the in-frame clones, and not every one. The sample lists fewer than 130,000 clones; roughly 95% were seen once. This clone was seen more than once but under ten times. Its specificity is unknown. This chain connects TRBV28 to TRBJ1-3, with D unresolved. Source: unstimulated CD8+ T cells sorted from spleen or lymph node cells, taken before intestinal transplant. The origin of this receptor is a human donor who received an intestinal transplant. CDR3 DNA sequence: TGTGCCAGCAGTTTGGCTGACTCTGGAAACACCATATATTTT. Encoded protein: CASSLADSGNTIYF.